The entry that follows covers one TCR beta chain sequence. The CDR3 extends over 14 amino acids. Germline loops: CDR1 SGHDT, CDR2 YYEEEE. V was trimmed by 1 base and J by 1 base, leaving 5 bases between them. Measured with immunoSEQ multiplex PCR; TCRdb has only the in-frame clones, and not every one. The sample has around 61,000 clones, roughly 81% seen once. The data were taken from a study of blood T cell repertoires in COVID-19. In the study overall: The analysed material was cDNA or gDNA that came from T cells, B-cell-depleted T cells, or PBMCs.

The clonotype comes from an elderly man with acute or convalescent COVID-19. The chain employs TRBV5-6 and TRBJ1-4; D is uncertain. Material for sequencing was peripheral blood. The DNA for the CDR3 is TGTGCCAGCAGCTTGCTAGTAACTAATGAAAAACTGTTTTTT. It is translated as CASSLLVTNEKLFF. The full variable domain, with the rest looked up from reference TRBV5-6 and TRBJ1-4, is DAGVTQSPTHLIKTRGQQVTLRCSPKSGHDTVSWYQQALGQGPQFIFQYYEEEERQRGNFPDRFSGHQFPNYSSELNVNALLLGDSALYLCASSLLVTNEKLFFGSGTQLSVL.